Following are 13 T cell receptor beta chains from one sample sequenced in a study of blood T cell repertoires in COVID-19. Profiling relied on immunoSEQ multiplex PCR, and the TCRdb table lists in-frame clones only, not all of them. The sample consists of roughly 320,000 clones, approximately 86% of them appearing once. The sample consisted of peripheral blood. The receptor set was obtained from a man aged 65 to 79 with acute or convalescent COVID-19.

V usage is TRBV20-1 and J usage is TRBJ2-5; D may be TRBD1 (5 bases). Germline loops: CDR1 DFQATT, CDR2 SNEGSKA (reference sequence). V gave up 3 bases and J gave up 3 bases, with 14 bases separating them. This CDR3 contains 14 residues. CDR3 loop: CSASLLPDKETQYF. The CDR3 DNA sequence: TGCAGTGCTAGTCTCCTTCCGGACAAAGAGACCCAGTACTTC.

This rearrangement joins TRBV4-3 to TRBJ2-6; 11 bases fit TRBD2. With V trimmed by 3 bases and J by 0 bases, 7 bases remained unmatched. This CDR3 contains 19 residues. Germline V CDR1 and CDR2: LGHNA, YSLEER. The chain's CDR3 is CASSQSGTSGPSGANVLTF. In DNA, the CDR3 is TGCGCCAGCAGCCAGAGCGGGACTAGCGGCCCCTCTGGGGCCAACGTCCTGACTTTC.

This chain links TRBV18 with TRBJ2-3, with D unresolved. V gave up 4 bases and J gave up 2 bases, with 10 bases separating them. The CDR3 extends over 14 amino acids. Germline assignment: CDR1 KGHSH and CDR2 LQKENI. The CDR3 reads CASSLVADTDTQYF. The CDR3 bases are TGTGCCAGCTCACTGGTTGCAGACACAGATACGCAGTATTTT.

The sample holds a few counts of this clone. V and J are TRBV25-1 and TRBJ1-3, with D possibly being TRBD1 (6 bases). From germline, CDR1 is MGHDK and CDR2 SYGVNS. V shed 6 bases and J shed 16 bases, with 25 bases lying between them. The CDR3 extends over 14 amino acids. The CDR3 sequence is CASRNRVLRICWYF. Here the CDR3 DNA reads TGTGCCAGCAGAAACAGGGTGTTGAGGATATGCTGGTATTTT.

The chain employs TRBV29-1 and TRBJ1-2; no clear D. Germline CDR1 is SQVTM and CDR2 is ANQGSEA. The CDR3 is 12 residues long. V lost 7 bases and J 2 bases, leaving 11 bases between the germline ends. In DNA, the CDR3 is TGCAGCGGGAAGGAACAGAACTATGGCTACACCTTC. This translates into CSGKEQNYGYTF.

The genes are TRBV19 and TRBJ1-2, with no clear D. The germline CDR1 and CDR2 sequences are LNHDA and SQIVND (reference sequence). CDR3 length: 13 residues. The ends were cut back, 7 bases at V and 6 bases at J, with 15 bases in the middle. Written as DNA, the CDR3 is TGTGCCAGTACGGCCCAGAGGTGGCATGGCTACACCTTC. This sequence encodes CASTAQRWHGYTF.

This chain joins TRBV9 and TRBJ2-1; tentatively, D is TRBD2 (6 bases). The CDR3 is 13 amino acids. Germline values: CDR1 SGDLS, CDR2 YYNGEE. The V and J ends lost 0 bases and 9 bases respectively, with 10 bases between them. The CDR3 loop reads CASSVASAGEQFF. In DNA form, the CDR3 reads TGTGCCAGCAGCGTAGCTTCAGCGGGTGAGCAGTTCTTC.

The chain combines TRBV6-5 with TRBJ2-1; the D gene is possibly TRBD1 (6 bases). The V and J ends lost 1 base and 7 bases respectively, with 17 bases between them. Germline CDR1 reads MNHEY; CDR2 reads SVGAGI. The CDR3 totals 16 residues. The CDR3 coding sequence is TGTGCCAGCAGTTACTTATTAACCGGGACACGAAATGAGCAGTTCTTC. It yields the protein CASSYLLTGTRNEQFF.

J is TRBJ2-2 and V is TRBV18, with D tentatively TRBD2 (6 bases). V lost 2 bases to trimming and J lost 5 bases, with 18 bases between them. Germline V CDR1 and CDR2: KGHSH, LQKENI. CDR3 size: 17 residues. The CDR3 sequence: CASSPGGLAGNTGELFF. The CDR3 DNA follows: TGTGCCAGCTCACCAGGGGGACTGGCGGGGAATACCGGGGAGCTGTTTTTT.

This chain joins TRBV2 and TRBJ2-1; maybe TRBD2 (6 bases). Germline CDR1 reads SNHLY; CDR2 reads FYNNEI. The CDR3 sequence is 14 residues long. Trimming took 6 bases from V and 1 from J, leaving 10 bases between them. This CDR3 reads CASRPGTSYNEQFF. The CDR3 nucleotides are TGTGCCAGCAGGCCCGGGACTTCCTACAATGAGCAGTTCTTC.

This rearrangement joins TRBV19 to TRBJ1-2, with 9 bases aligning to TRBD1. The CDR3 contains 14 residues. The germline V gene encodes CDR1 LNHDA and CDR2 SQIVND (reference sequence). After removal of 8 bases from V and 3 bases from J, the junction contained 7 bases not matched to a gene. The DNA of the CDR3 is TGTGCCAGTCAGCGCCGGGACAGGGACTATGGCTACACCTTC. Translation gives CASQRRDRDYGYTF.

The chain uses TRBV6-5 and TRBJ1-4; D is possibly TRBD1 (5 bases). The CDR3 has 14 amino acids. Trimming shortened V by 7 bases and J by 2 bases, and 11 bases separated the two germline ends. Germline lookup yields CDR1 MNHEY and CDR2 SVGAGI. CDR3 sequence: CASTTGGTNEKLFF. CDR3 DNA: TGTGCCAGCACTACCGGGGGGACTAATGAAAAACTGTTTTTT.

About this clone: The same CDR3 is also encoded by other DNA sequences in this sample. The chain recombines TRBV2 with TRBJ2-7; the D gene is possibly TRBD1 (5 bases). This CDR3 has 15 amino acids. The germline V gene has CDR1 SNHLY and CDR2 FYNNEI. V was pared by 2 bases and J by 6 bases, with 17 bases between. CDR3 residues: CASSEWGRAASEQYF. CDR3 DNA sequence: TGTGCCAGCAGTGAATGGGGCAGGGCAGCCTCCGAGCAGTACTTC.